Sequencing of this T cell receptor (beta chain) was carried out in a study of T cell clonotyping in hematopoietic cell transplantation. Study outcomes and limitations: Broader posttransplant TCR repertoire diversity was predicted by graft donor and pretransplant recipient Inverse Simpson Index values. Recipient TCR diversity dropped after transplant; expanded clonotypes rose from day 30 to 180. CD4 and CD8 repertoire contributions could not be separated without sorting.

Documented time point: recipient sample about 28 days before transplant, after cytoreduction. For this clone: Its antigen is unknown.

Produced via immunoSEQ multiplex PCR; TCRdb's table is partial and in-frame only. The table lists about 27,000 clones, around 70% of them singletons. The sample here was peripheral blood mononuclear cells, taken before stem cell transplant. This sequence was found in a man aged 50-59 years with myelodysplastic syndrome. Some clones in this sample may be carry-over from other donors' samples.

In DNA, the CDR3 is TGTGCCAGCAGTGACGGACAGGGGCCCGCGGGGGAAAAACTGTTTTTT. Protein: CASSDGQGPAGEKLFF. J is TRBJ1-4 and V is TRBV6-1; TRBD1 matches 9 bases. Germline lookup yields CDR1 MNHNS and CDR2 SASEGT. V trimming: 3 bases; J trimming: 8 bases; junction bases outside the gene matches: 10. The CDR3 is made up of 16 amino acids.